The 27 T cell receptor beta chains given below trace back to one sample, sequenced in a study of CD8+ T cells in alopecia areata. Reverse transcription of extracted RNA yielded cDNA, which provided the sequencing template. The protocol was immunoSEQ multiplex PCR, while the TCRdb copy is restricted to in-frame clones and leaves out a portion. The profile shows under 250,000 clones, roughly 56% of them singletons. Described treatment: oral pan-JAK inhibitor, 5-10 mg twice daily. This material consisted of CD4+ T cells sorted from blood, taken at week 4, from a patient treated with tofacitinib. Source of these receptors: a human donor with alopecia areata.

This sequence joins TRBV11-2 and TRBJ2-1, with D possibly matching TRBD2 (5 bases). The CDR3 totals 13 residues. V was cut by 2 bases and J by 8 bases, with 10 bases left in between. The germline V gene encodes CDR1 SGHAT and CDR2 FQNNGV. CDR3 residues: CASSLSPRDEQFF. DNA of the CDR3: TGTGCCAGCAGCTTATCCCCGAGGGATGAGCAGTTCTTC.

This rearrangement joins TRBV27 to TRBJ2-4; D remains ambiguous. This CDR3 is 16 amino acids long. Germline loops: CDR1 MNHEY, CDR2 SMNVEV (reference sequence). V lost 6 bases and J 0 bases, leaving 15 bases between the germline ends. The chain's CDR3 is CASSPSQILAKNIQYF. CDR3 in DNA: TGTGCCAGCAGCCCCAGTCAGATTCTAGCCAAAAACATTCAGTACTTC.

This sequence joins TRBV27 and TRBJ2-3, with 10 bases that match TRBD2. In germline, CDR1 is MNHEY, CDR2 SMNVEV (reference sequence). This CDR3 comprises 16 residues. V was pared by 0 bases and J by 5 bases, with 5 bases of the junction left unmatched. This CDR3 reads CASSLSRLAGQDTQYF. The CDR3 nucleotides are TGTGCCAGCAGTTTATCGAGACTAGCGGGTCAAGATACGCAGTATTTT.

This clone has just a few counts. The V and J genes are TRBV5-6 and TRBJ2-3; D call uncertain. Deletions cut 5 bases from V and 1 base from J, with 8 bases between. Germline-derived CDR1 and CDR2 are SGHDT and YYEEEE. The CDR3 spans 13 residues. The CDR3 DNA reads TGTGCCAGCAGTGCCGTGGGCACAGATACGCAGTATTTT. Protein: CASSAVGTDTQYF.

The CDR3 loop reads CASSFAGSGDREQFF. As DNA, the CDR3 is TGTGCCAGCAGCTTCGCAGGTAGCGGGGATCGGGAGCAGTTCTTC. This sequence joins TRBV11-3 and TRBJ2-1; 8 bases are a match to TRBD2. The CDR3 covers 15 residues. The V and J ends lost 3 bases and 10 bases, in that order; junction bases with no gene match: 11. Germline lookup yields CDR1 SGHNT and CDR2 YENEEA.

This sequence joins TRBV27 and TRBJ1-5; 8 bases match TRBD1. The CDR3 runs 14 residues. V was pared by 6 bases and J by 4 bases, with 5 bases of the junction left unmatched. Germline lookup yields CDR1 MNHEY and CDR2 SMNVEV (reference sequence). The CDR3 coding sequence is TGTGCCAGCAGGAGGGACAGGCCTAATCAGCCCCAGCATTTT. It is translated as CASRRDRPNQPQHF.

This clone was observed a handful of times. The V gene is TRBV4-3, the J gene TRBJ1-5; D is unclear. Trimming removed 0 bases from V and 11 bases from J, with 11 bases in between. There are 13 residues in the CDR3. Germline V lookup: CDR1 LGHNA, CDR2 YSLEER. CDR3 loop: CASSQDVGPSQHF. The CDR3 nucleotides are TGCGCCAGCAGCCAAGACGTTGGGCCGTCCCAGCATTTT.

The chain carries TRBV10-1 and TRBJ1-2; D uncertain. Germline assignment: CDR1 WNHNN and CDR2 SYGVQD (reference sequence). The CDR3 length is 13 residues. Trimming removed 3 bases at V and 11 bases at J, with 16 bases between. CDR3 in amino acids: CASSDDNQARYTF. Written as DNA, the CDR3 is TGCGCCAGCAGTGATGACAACCAAGCGCGTTACACCTTC.

The chain joins TRBV9 to TRBJ2-7; D might be TRBD2 (5 bases). CDR1 is SGDLS and CDR2 is YYNGEE in the germline V gene. The CDR3 sequence is 13 residues long. Deletions cut 0 bases from V and 5 bases from J, with 9 bases between. The CDR3 protein is CASSVGGLDEQYF. The CDR3 DNA sequence: TGTGCCAGCAGCGTAGGAGGGTTGGACGAGCAGTACTTC.

This clone showed up just a few times. The chain uses TRBV19 and TRBJ1-1; 7 nucleotides line up with TRBD1. Per the germline V gene, CDR1 is LNHDA and CDR2 is SQIVND (reference sequence). Trimming at V came to 4 bases and at J to 0 bases, leaving 5 bases not matched to a gene. There are 15 residues in the CDR3. The CDR3 coding sequence is TGTGCCAGTAGTAGACAGACAGGGATGAACACTGAAGCTTTCTTT. Residues: CASSRQTGMNTEAFF. Drawing the rest from reference TRBV19 and TRBJ1-1, the complete variable domain is DGGITQSPKYLFRKEGQNVTLSCEQNLNHDAMYWYRQDPGQGLRLIYYSQIVNDFQKGDIAEGYSVSREKKESFPLTVTSAQKNPTAFYLCASSRQTGMNTEAFFGQGTRLTVV.

This rearrangement joins TRBV5-1 to TRBJ2-1, with D perhaps matching TRBD1 or TRBD2 (6 bases each). Trimming shortened V by 0 bases and J by 9 bases, and 19 bases separated the two germline ends. Germline values: CDR1 SGHRS, CDR2 YFSETQ. The CDR3 runs 16 residues. The CDR3 DNA is TGCGCCAGCAGCTTGGCCGGGGGCAGCTCGGGGTTTGAGCAGTTCTTC. As protein: CASSLAGGSSGFEQFF.

This clone was seen a handful of times. The chain is built from TRBV14 and TRBJ2-7, with 8 bases that match TRBD1. The germline V gene encodes CDR1 SGHDN and CDR2 FVKESK. V lost 5 bases to trimming and J lost 6 bases; unmatched junction nucleotides: 6. The CDR3 totals 13 residues. CDR3 sequence (DNA): TGTGCCAGCAGCTACCTACAGGGGGGCGAGCAGTACTTC. It is translated as CASSYLQGGEQYF.

The V and J genes are TRBV30 and TRBJ2-4; a possible D gene is TRBD1 (5 bases). The CDR3 has 12 amino acids. Trimming left V 4 bases short and J 1 base short, with 5 bases between. Germline assignment: CDR1 GTSNPN and CDR2 SVGIG (reference sequence). CDR3 DNA: TGTGCCTGGAACAGGGCCAAAAACATTCAGTACTTC. It specifies CAWNRAKNIQYF.

This clone is termed medium-sized. The CDR3: CASSSTRQSYNEQFF. The CDR3, as DNA: TGTGCCAGCAGCTCGACTAGGCAATCCTACAATGAGCAGTTCTTC. This chain connects TRBV11-2 to TRBJ2-1, with D tentatively TRBD2 (6 bases). The CDR3 extends over 15 amino acids. V lost 4 bases and J lost 1, with 11 bases in between. From germline, CDR1 is SGHAT and CDR2 FQNNGV.

The rearrangement links TRBV29-1 to TRBJ2-4; TRBD1 matches 9 bases. The CDR3 runs to 15 residues. V was pared by 4 bases and J by 6 bases, with 10 bases of the junction left unmatched. Germline V CDR1 and CDR2: SQVTM, ANQGSEA. CDR3 loop: CSVVGQGTFGNIQYF. The CDR3 region has the DNA TGCAGCGTTGTGGGACAGGGAACTTTTGGAAACATTCAGTACTTC. Supplemented by reference TRBV29-1 and TRBJ2-4, the full variable domain reads SAVISQKPSRDICQRGTSLTIQCQVDSQVTMMFWYRQQPGQSLTLIATANQGSEATYESGFVIDKFPISRPNLTFSTLTVSNMSPEDSSIYLCSVVGQGTFGNIQYFGAGTRLSVL.

The chain employs TRBV9 and TRBJ1-4, with 8 bases that match TRBD1. Germline V gives CDR1 SGDLS, CDR2 YYNGEE. Losses at the gene ends were 4 bases for V and 7 bases for J; bases not matched to a gene: 6. CDR3 length: 14 residues. DNA for the CDR3: TGTGCCAGCAGCTCCGGACAGGGCGGTGAAAAACTGTTTTTT. It codes for CASSSGQGGEKLFF.

The V and J genes are TRBV27 and TRBJ1-2; 8 bases match TRBD1. Germline assignment: CDR1 MNHEY and CDR2 SMNVEV (reference sequence). The J segment lost 1 base and the V segment lost 5 bases, leaving 9 bases of the junction unmatched. This CDR3 comprises 16 residues. CDR3 residues: CASSLKGQGLNYGYTF. The CDR3, as DNA: TGTGCCAGCAGTCTGAAAGGACAGGGACTTAACTATGGCTACACCTTC.

Only a few counts were recorded for this clone. The genes are TRBV29-1 and TRBJ2-3; no reliable D call. Trimming removed 5 bases from V and 2 bases from J, with 11 bases in between. CDR1 is SQVTM, CDR2 ANQGSEA, per germline. The CDR3 has 13 residues. CDR3 residues: CSVKGRITDTQYF. The CDR3 DNA is TGCAGCGTTAAAGGCCGCATCACAGATACGCAGTATTTT.

CDR3 coding DNA: TGTGCCAGCAGCCAAGGGACAGATACGCAGTATTTT. This sequence encodes CASSQGTDTQYF. This chain uses TRBV14 with TRBJ2-3; D unclear. This CDR3 spans 12 amino acids. Germline V gene data show CDR1 as SGHDN and CDR2 as FVKESK. V was clipped by 1 base and J by 3 bases, with 2 bases between them.

The chain links TRBV5-5 to TRBJ2-7; 10 nucleotides match TRBD1. The germline gives CDR1 SGHKS, CDR2 YYEKEE (reference sequence). The CDR3 totals 17 residues. After removal of 4 bases from V and 4 bases from J, the junction contained 14 bases not matched to a gene. The DNA for the CDR3 is TGTGCCAGCAGCCCGCTGAACCAAGACAGGGGGCAATACGAGCAGTACTTC. This sequence encodes CASSPLNQDRGQYEQYF. The variable domain in full, with the rest retrieved from reference TRBV5-5 and TRBJ2-7, is DAGVTQSPTHLIKTRGQQVTLRCSPISGHKSVSWYQQVLGQGPQFIFQYYEKEERGRGNFPDRFSARQFPNYSSELNVNALLLGDSALYLCASSPLNQDRGQYEQYFGPGTRLTVT.

The chain employs TRBV6-1 and TRBJ2-3, with 10 bases matching TRBD2. Trimming at V came to 3 bases and at J to 4 bases, leaving 4 bases not matched to a gene. Per germline, CDR1 MNHNS and CDR2 SASEGT. The CDR3 spans 15 residues. This CDR3 reads CASSETSGGADTQYF. The CDR3 nucleotides read TGTGCCAGCAGTGAGACAAGCGGGGGGGCAGATACGCAGTATTTT.

This rearrangement joins TRBV4-3 to TRBJ1-5, with 7 positions matching TRBD1. The CDR3 spans 16 residues. Germline V CDR1 and CDR2: LGHNA, YSLEER. Germline trimming cut 3 bases from V and 5 bases from J; bases unmatched to any gene: 10. The CDR3 DNA reads as TGCGCCAGCAGCCAGGACGGGACAGCTCCCGATCAGCCCCAGCATTTT. Amino acids: CASSQDGTAPDQPQHF.

The chain combines TRBV30 with TRBJ1-2, with D uncertain. The germline V and J ends were trimmed by 1 base and 4 bases, with 7 bases remaining between them. Per germline, CDR1 GTSNPN and CDR2 SVGIG (reference sequence). The CDR3 spans 12 residues. CDR3 in amino acids: CAWSGSSYGYTF. Here the CDR3 DNA reads TGTGCCTGGAGTGGGAGTAGCTATGGCTACACCTTC.

This clone was counted a single time. V is TRBV30 and J is TRBJ1-6; D remains unclear. The CDR3 runs 15 residues. CDR1 GTSNPN and CDR2 SVGIG come from the germline V gene (reference sequence). Trimming took 2 bases from V and 0 from J, leaving 8 bases between them. CDR3 loop: CAWSHGSSYNSPLHF. CDR3 nucleotides: TGTGCCTGGAGTCATGGGAGCTCCTATAATTCACCCCTCCACTTT. Based on the CDR3 plus reference TRBV30 and TRBJ1-6, the full variable domain is SQTIHQWPATLVQPVGSPLSLECTVEGTSNPNLYWYRQAAGRGLQLLFYSVGIGQISSEVPQNLSASRPQDRQFILSSKKLLLSDSGFYLCAWSHGSSYNSPLHFGNGTRLTVT.

This clone came up once. The V call is TRBV5-6, the J call TRBJ1-1, with no clear D. The V gene lost 4 bases and the J gene lost 1 base, with 14 bases spanning the gap. The CDR3 has 15 residues. CDR1 is SGHDT and CDR2 is YYEEEE in the germline V gene. CDR3 loop: CASSPPGRPNTEAFF. The CDR3, as DNA: TGTGCCAGCAGCCCCCCCGGAAGGCCGAACACTGAAGCTTTCTTT.

The rearrangement joins TRBV5-1 to TRBJ1-2; D unclear. CDR3 length equals 14 residues. The germline CDR1 and CDR2 sequences are SGHRS and YFSETQ. Trimming removed 2 bases from V and 8 bases from J, with 16 bases in between. The CDR3 nucleotides are TGCGCCAGCAGCTTAACGACAACCTCTATGGGCTACACCTTC. Its translation: CASSLTTTSMGYTF.

This clone appeared a few times. This rearrangement joins TRBV7-9 to TRBJ2-1; 7 positions agree with TRBD1. J gave up 6 bases and V 5 bases, and 10 bases lay outside the gene matches. Per the germline V gene, CDR1 is SEHNR and CDR2 is FQNEAQ (reference sequence). The CDR3 runs to 15 residues. This CDR3 is CASSLRQGRGNEQFF. The CDR3 bases are TGTGCCAGCAGCCTCCGACAGGGCAGGGGCAATGAGCAGTTCTTC.